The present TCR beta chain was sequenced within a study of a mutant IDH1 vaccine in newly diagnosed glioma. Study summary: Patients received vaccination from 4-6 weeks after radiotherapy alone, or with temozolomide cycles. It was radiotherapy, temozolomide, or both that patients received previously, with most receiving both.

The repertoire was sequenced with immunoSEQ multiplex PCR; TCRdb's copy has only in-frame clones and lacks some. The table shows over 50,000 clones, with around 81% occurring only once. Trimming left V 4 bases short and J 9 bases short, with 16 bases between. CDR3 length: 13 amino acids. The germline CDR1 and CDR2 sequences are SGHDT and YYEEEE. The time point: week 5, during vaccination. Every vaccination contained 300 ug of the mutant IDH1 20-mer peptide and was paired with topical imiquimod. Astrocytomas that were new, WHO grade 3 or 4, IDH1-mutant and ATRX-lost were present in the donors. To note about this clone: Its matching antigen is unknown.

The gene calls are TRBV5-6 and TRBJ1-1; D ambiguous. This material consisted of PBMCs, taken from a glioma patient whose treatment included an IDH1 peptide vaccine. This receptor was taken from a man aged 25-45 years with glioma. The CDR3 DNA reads TGTGCCAGCAGCCTTCCGGACTGGAGGCAAGCTTTCTTT. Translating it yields CASSLPDWRQAFF.